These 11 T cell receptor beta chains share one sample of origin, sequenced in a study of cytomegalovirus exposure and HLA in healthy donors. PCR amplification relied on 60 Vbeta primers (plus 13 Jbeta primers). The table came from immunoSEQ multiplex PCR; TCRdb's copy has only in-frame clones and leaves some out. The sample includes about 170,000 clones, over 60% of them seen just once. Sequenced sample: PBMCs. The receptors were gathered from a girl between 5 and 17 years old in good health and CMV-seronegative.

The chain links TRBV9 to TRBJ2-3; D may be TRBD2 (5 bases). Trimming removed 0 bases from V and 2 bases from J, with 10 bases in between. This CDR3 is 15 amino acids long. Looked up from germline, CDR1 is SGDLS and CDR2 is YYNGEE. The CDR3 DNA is TGTGCCAGCAGCGTAGGGTCCGGGGACACAGATACGCAGTATTTT. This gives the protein CASSVGSGDTDTQYF.

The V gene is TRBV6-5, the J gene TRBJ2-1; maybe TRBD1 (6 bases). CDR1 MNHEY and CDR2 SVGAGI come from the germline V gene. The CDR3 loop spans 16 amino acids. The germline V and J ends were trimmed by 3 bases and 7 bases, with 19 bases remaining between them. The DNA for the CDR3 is TGTGCCAGCAGTTATCTTGGGGGCAGTGGGAGAAATGAGCAGTTCTTC. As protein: CASSYLGGSGRNEQFF.

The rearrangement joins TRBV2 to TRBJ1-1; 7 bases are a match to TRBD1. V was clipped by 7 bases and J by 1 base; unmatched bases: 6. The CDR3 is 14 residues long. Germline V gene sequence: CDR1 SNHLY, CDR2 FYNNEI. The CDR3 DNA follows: TGTGCCAGCAACGGAGGACAGGCGAACACTGAAGCTTTCTTT. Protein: CASNGGQANTEAFF.

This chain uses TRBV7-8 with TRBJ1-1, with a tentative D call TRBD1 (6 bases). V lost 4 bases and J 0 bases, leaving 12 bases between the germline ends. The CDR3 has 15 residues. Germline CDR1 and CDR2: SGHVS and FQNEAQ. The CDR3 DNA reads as TGTGCCAGCAGCTGGGGACAAAACATGAACACTGAAGCTTTCTTT. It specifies CASSWGQNMNTEAFF.

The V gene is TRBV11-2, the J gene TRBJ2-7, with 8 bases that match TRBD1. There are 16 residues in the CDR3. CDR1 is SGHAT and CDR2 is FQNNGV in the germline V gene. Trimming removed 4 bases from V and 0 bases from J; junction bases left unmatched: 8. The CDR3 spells CASSSSQGGSSYEQYF. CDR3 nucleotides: TGTGCCAGCAGCTCATCACAGGGGGGAAGCTCCTACGAGCAGTACTTC.

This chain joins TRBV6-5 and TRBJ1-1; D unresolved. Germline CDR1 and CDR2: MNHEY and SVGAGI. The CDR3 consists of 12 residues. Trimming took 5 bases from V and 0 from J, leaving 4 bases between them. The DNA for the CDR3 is TGTGCCAGCAGTGCAGTGAACACTGAAGCTTTCTTT. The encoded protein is CASSAVNTEAFF.

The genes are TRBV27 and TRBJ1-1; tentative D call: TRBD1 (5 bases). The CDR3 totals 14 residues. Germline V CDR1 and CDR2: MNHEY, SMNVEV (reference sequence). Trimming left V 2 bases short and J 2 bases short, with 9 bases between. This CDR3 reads CASSLVGANTEAFF. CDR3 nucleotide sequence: TGTGCCAGCAGTTTAGTAGGGGCCAACACTGAAGCTTTCTTT.

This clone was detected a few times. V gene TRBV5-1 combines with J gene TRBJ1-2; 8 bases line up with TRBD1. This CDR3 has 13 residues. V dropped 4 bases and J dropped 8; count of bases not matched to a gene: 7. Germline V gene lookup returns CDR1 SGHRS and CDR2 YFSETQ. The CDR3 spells CASSTQGAEGYTF. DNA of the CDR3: TGCGCCAGCAGCACGCAGGGGGCGGAGGGCTACACCTTC.

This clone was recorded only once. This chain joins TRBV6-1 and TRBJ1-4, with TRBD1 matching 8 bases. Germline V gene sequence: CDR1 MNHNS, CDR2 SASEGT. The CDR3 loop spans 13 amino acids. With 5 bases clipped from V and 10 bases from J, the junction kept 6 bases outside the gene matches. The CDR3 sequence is CASSQDREGKLFF. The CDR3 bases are TGTGCCAGCAGTCAGGACAGGGAAGGAAAACTGTTTTTT.

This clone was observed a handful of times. The CDR3 DNA is TGTGCCAGCAGCTTGGCCGGAGGGATGAACACTGAAGCTTTCTTT. This encodes CASSLAGGMNTEAFF. This chain joins TRBV5-4 and TRBJ1-1, with D uncertain. The V gene's germline CDR1 is SGHNT and CDR2 YYREEE (reference sequence). CDR3 length: 15 amino acids. The V gene lost 0 bases and the J gene lost 0 bases, with 9 bases spanning the gap.

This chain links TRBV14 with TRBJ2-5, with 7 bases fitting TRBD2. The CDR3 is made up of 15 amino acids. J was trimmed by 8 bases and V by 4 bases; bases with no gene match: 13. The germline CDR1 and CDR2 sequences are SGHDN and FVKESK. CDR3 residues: CASSRGTTTRGTQYF. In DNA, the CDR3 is TGTGCCAGCAGCCGAGGGACTACGACGCGGGGTACCCAGTACTTC.